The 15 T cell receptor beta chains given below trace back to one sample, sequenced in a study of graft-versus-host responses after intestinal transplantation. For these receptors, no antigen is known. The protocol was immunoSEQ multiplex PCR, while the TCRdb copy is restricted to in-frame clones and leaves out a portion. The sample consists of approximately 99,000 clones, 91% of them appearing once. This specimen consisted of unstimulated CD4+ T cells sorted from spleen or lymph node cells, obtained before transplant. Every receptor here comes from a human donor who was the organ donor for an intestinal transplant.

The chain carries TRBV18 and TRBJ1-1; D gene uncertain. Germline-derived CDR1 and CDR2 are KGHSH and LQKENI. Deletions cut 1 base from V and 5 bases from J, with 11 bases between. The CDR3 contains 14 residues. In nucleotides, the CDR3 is TGTGCCAGCTCACCACGGAGTATGCCGACTGAAGCTTTCTTT. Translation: CASSPRSMPTEAFF.

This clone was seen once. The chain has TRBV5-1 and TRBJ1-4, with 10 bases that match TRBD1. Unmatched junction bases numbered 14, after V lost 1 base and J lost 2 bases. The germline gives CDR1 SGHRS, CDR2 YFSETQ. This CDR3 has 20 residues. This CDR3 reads CASSLPTSDRGYVTNEKLFF. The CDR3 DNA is TGCGCCAGCAGCTTGCCTACTTCGGACAGGGGGTATGTGACTAATGAAAAACTGTTTTTT.

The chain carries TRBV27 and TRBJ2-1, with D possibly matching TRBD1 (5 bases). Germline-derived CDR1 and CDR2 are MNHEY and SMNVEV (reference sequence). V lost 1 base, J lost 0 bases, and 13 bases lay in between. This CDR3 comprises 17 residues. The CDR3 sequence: CASSLLGLDSSYNEQFF. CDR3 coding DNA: TGTGCCAGCAGTTTATTGGGTCTAGACAGCTCCTACAATGAGCAGTTCTTC.

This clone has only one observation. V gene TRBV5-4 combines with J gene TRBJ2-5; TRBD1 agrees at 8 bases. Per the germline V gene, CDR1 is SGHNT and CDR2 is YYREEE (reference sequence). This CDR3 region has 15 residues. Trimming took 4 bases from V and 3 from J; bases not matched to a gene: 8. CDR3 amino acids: CASSPGPTGEETQYF. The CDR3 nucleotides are TGTGCCAGCAGCCCGGGCCCGACAGGGGAAGAGACCCAGTACTTC.

The chain's CDR3 is CASSARTGGNTEAFF. In DNA, the CDR3 is TGTGCCAGCAGCGCCCGGACAGGGGGCAACACTGAAGCTTTCTTT. The genes are TRBV11-2 and TRBJ1-1; 11 bases fit TRBD1. Trimming at V came to 5 bases and at J to 2 bases, leaving 4 bases not matched to a gene. Germline assignment: CDR1 SGHAT and CDR2 FQNNGV. This CDR3 comprises 15 residues.

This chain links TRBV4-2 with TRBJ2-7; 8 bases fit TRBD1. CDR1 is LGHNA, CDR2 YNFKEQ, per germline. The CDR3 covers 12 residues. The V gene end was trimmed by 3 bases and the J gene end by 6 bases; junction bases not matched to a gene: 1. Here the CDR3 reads CASSQTGAEQYF. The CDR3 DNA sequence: TGTGCCAGCAGCCAGACAGGGGCCGAGCAGTACTTC.

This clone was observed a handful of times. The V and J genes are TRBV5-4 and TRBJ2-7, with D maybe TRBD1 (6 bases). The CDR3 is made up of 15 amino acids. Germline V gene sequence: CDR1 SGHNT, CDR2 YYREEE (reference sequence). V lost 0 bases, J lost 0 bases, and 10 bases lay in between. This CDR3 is CASSLGQASSYEQYF. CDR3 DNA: TGTGCCAGCAGCTTGGGACAGGCGAGCTCCTACGAGCAGTACTTC.

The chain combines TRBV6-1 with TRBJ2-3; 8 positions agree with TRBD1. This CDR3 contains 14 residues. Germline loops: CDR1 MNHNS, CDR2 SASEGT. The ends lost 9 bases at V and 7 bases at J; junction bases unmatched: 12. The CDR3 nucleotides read TGTGCCAGTTTGGGACAGGCGGGATGGAATACGCAGTATTTT. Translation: CASLGQAGWNTQYF.

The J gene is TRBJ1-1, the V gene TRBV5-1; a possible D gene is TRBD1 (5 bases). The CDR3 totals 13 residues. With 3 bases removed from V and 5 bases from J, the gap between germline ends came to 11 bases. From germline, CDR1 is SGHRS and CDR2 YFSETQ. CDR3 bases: TGCGCCAGCAGCTCAATCGCAGGGACTGAAGCTTTCTTT. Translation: CASSSIAGTEAFF.

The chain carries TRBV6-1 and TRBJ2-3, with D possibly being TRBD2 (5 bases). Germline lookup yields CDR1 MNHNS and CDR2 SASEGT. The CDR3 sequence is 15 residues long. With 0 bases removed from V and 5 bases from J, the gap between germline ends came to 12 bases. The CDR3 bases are TGTGCCAGCAGTGAAGCGCCAGGAGGAGGAGATACGCAGTATTTT. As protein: CASSEAPGGGDTQYF.

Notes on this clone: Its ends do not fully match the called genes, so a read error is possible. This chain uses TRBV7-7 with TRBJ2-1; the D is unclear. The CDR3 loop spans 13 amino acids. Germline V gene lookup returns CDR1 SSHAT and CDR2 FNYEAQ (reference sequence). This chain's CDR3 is CASSSTPINEQFF. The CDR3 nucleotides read TGTGCTAGCAGCTCCACTCCGATCAATGAGCAGTTCTTC.

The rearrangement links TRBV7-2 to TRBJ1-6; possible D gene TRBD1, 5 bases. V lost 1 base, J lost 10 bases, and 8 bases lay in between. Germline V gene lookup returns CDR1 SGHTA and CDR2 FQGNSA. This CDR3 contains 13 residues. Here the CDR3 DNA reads TGTGCCAGCAGCTTAGGTAGGGGATCACCCCTCCACTTT. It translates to CASSLGRGSPLHF.

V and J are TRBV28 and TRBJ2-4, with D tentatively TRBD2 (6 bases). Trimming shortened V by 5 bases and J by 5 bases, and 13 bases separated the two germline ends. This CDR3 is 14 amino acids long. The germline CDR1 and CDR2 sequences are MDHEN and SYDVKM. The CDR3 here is CASSKLALQNIQYF. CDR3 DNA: TGTGCCAGCAGTAAACTAGCTCTCCAAAACATTCAGTACTTC.

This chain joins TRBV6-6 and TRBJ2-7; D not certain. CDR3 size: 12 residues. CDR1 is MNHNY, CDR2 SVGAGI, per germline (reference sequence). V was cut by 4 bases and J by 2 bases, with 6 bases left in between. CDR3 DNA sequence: TGTGCCAGCAGTTCTTCTACCTACGAGCAGTACTTC. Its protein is CASSSSTYEQYF.

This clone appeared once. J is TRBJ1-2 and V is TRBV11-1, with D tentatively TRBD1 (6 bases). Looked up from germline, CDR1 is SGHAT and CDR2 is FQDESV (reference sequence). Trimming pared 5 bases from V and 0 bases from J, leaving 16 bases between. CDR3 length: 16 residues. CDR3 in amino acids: CASSRAPGASNYGYTF. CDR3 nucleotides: TGTGCCAGCAGCAGAGCCCCAGGGGCTTCTAACTATGGCTACACCTTC. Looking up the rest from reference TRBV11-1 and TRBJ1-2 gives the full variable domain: EAEVAQSPRYKITEKSQAVAFWCDPISGHATLYWYRQILGQGPELLVQFQDESVVDDSQLPKDRFSAERLKGVDSTLKIQPAELGDSAMYLCASSRAPGASNYGYTFGSGTRLTVV.